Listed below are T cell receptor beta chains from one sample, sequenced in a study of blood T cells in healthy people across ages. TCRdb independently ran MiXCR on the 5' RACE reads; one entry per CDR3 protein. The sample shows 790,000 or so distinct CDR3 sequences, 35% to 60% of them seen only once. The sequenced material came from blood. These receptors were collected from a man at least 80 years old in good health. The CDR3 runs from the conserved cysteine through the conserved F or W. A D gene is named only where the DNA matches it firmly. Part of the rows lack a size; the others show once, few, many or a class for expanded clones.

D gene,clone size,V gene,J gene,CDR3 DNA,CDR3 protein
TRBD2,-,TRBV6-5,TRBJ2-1,TGTGCCAGCACCGATTTAGCGGGATCGAACTACGAGCAGTTCTTC,CASTDLAGSNYEQFF
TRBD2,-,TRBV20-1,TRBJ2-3,TGCAGTGCTACCGCTAGCGGAGACACAGATACGCAGTATTTT,CSATASGDTDTQYF
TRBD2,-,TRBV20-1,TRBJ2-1,TGCAGTGCTAACGGACTAGCGGGAGGTTTGAACAATGAGCAGTTCTTC,CSANGLAGGLNNEQFF
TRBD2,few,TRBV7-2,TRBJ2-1,TGTGCCAGCAGCCTGAGGGGTGTTAGGACTAGCTCTTACAATGAGCAGTTCTTC,CASSLRGVRTSSYNEQFF
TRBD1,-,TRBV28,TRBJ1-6,TGTGCCAGCAGTCCATATGGGTCGAAGGGACAGCTCAATTCACCCCTCCACTTT,CASSPYGSKGQLNSPLHF
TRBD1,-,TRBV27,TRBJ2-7,TGTGCCAGCAGTTTCCGGGGACAGGGCTCCTACGAGCAGTACTTC,CASSFRGQGSYEQYF
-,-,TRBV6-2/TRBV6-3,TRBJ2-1,TGTGCCAGCACCCCTGTGGCCTCCTACAATGAGCAGTTCTTC,CASTPVASYNEQFF
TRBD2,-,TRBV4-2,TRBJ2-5,TGTGCCAGCAGCCAAGTTGGCGGGAGGGCCCAGGGGACCCAGTACTTC,CASSQVGGRAQGTQYF
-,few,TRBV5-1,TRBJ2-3,TGCGCCAGCGAGGATCTGGGGGGCACAGATACGCAGTATTTT,CASEDLGGTDTQYF
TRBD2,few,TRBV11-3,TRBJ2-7,TGTGCCAGCAGCCATAGCGGGGCGAGCCCCTACGAGCAGTACTTC,CASSHSGASPYEQYF
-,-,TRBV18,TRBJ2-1,TGTGCCAGCTCACTGGGAACAGCCGAGTTCAATGAGCAGTTCTTC,CASSLGTAEFNEQFF
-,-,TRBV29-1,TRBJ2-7,TGCAGCGTTGTGTCGGCCTACGAGCAGTACTTC,CSVVSAYEQYF
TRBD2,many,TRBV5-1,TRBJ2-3,TGCGCCAGCAAGACTAGCGAATTCACAGATACGCAGTATTTT,CASKTSEFTDTQYF
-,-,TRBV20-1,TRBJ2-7,TGCAGTGCTAGACTCCTTACCGAGCAGTACTTC,CSARLLTEQYF
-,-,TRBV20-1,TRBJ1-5,TGCAGTGCTAGCGGACAATTTAGCAATCAGCCCCAGCATTTT,CSASGQFSNQPQHF
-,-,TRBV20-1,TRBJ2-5,TGCAGTGCTGCCGCTCAAGAGACCCAGTACTTC,CSAAAQETQYF
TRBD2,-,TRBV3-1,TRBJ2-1,TGTGCCAGCAGCCAAGACCCGCCGGGACTAGCTTACAATGAGCAGTTCTTC,CASSQDPPGLAYNEQFF
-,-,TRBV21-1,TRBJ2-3,TGTGCCAGCAGCAATATAGCGGGCACAGATACGCAGTATTTT,CASSNIAGTDTQYF
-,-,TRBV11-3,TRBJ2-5,TGTGCCAGCAGCTTAAATCGAGGAGTTCAAGAGACCCAGTACTTC,CASSLNRGVQETQYF
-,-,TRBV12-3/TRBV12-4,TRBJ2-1,TGTGCCAGCAGTCTACGACAGGAGCAGTTCTTC,CASSLRQEQFF
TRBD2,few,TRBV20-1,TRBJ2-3,TGCAGTACCCGATCGACTAGCGGGAGGACAGATACGCAGTATTTT,CSTRSTSGRTDTQYF
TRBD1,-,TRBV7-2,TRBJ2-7,TGTGCCAGCAGCTCGTCCGGGACAGCCAACGAGCAGTACTTC,CASSSSGTANEQYF
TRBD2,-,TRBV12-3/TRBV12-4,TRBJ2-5,TGTGCCAGCAGTTTAGGAGCGGGGAAAGAGACCCAGTACTTC,CASSLGAGKETQYF
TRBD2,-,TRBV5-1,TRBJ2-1,TGCGCCAGCAGCTCTGGACTAGCTATAAACAATGAGCAGTTCTTC,CASSSGLAINNEQFF
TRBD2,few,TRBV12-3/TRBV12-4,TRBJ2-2,TGTGCCAGCAGTCTAGCGGCAATCACCGGGGAGCTGTTTTTT,CASSLAAITGELFF
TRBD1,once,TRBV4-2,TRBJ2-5,TGTGCCAGCAGCCAAGGGACAGGGGGCGTTGGTCGGGAGACCCAGTACTTC,CASSQGTGGVGRETQYF
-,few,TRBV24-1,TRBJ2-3,TGTGCCACCAGTGTACAGAGCACAGATACGCAGTATTTT,CATSVQSTDTQYF
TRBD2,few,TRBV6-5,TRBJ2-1,TGTGCCAGCAGGCTAGCGGGAGGAAGATACAATGAGCAGTTCTTC,CASRLAGGRYNEQFF
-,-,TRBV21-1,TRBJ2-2,TGTGCCAGCAGCAAAGGGACAGGGGCCCCCTACAACACAGGGGAGCTGTTTTTT,CASSKGTGAPYNTGELFF
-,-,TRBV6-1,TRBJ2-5,TGTGCCAGCTCGGGTCTTTCCAGGCTGGAGACCCTGTACTTC,CASSGLSRLETLYF
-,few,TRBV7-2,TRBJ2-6,TGTGCCAGCAGCCAACTCCAAGGGGCGCTGACTTTC,CASSQLQGALTF
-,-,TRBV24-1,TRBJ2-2,TGTGCCACCAGTCCGGTGGGCACCGGGGAGCTGTTTTTT,CATSPVGTGELFF
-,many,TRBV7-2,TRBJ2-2,TGTGCCAGCAGTCTGTGGGGGGTATCGAACACCGGGGAGCTGTTTTTT,CASSLWGVSNTGELFF
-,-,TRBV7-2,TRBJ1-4,TGTGCCAGCAGCTTGGGAGTGGCTAATGAAAAACTGTTTTTT,CASSLGVANEKLFF
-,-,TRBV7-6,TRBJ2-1,TGTGCCAGCAGCTTAGCGTCGGTCAATGAGCAGTTCTTC,CASSLASVNEQFF
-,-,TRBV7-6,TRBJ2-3,TGTGCCAGCAGCTCACCGGGTTTGGACAGCACAGATACGCAGTATTTT,CASSSPGLDSTDTQYF
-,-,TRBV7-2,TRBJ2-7,TGTGCCATCGAAGCCCCGGGCCTCGTGGGCTCCTACGAGCAGTACTTC,CAIEAPGLVGSYEQYF
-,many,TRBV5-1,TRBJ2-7,TGCGCCAGCAGCTTGGGCGGCAGGAGATACGAGCAGTACTTC,CASSLGGRRYEQYF
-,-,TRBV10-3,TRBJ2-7,TGTGCCATCAAGTCAACTTACAGGGCCTACGAGCAGTACTTC,CAIKSTYRAYEQYF
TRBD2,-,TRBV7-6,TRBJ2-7,TGTGCCAGCAGCTCTTCGGGACTAGCCCACGAGCAGTACTTC,CASSSSGLAHEQYF
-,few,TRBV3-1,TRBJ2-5,TGTGCCAGCAGCCCTACTCGAGCGGGCGAGACCCAGTACTTC,CASSPTRAGETQYF
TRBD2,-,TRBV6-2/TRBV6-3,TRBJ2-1,TGTGCCAGCAGTTACGCTGGCGGGAGGGCCGGTGAGCAGTTCTTC,CASSYAGGRAGEQFF
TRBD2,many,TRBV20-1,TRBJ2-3,TGCAGTGCTGGGGGGGGATCCGGAGGTCCAGATACGCAGTATTTT,CSAGGGSGGPDTQYF
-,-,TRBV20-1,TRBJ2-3,TGCAGTGCCACACCTATTGGAGGCACAGATACGCAGTATTTT,CSATPIGGTDTQYF
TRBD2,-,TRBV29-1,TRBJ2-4,TGCAGTGGGGGACGGGAGGGTGAGCAGTACTTC,CSGGREGEQYF
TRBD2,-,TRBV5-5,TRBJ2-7,TGTGCCAGCAGCGGAGGCGCGGGAGTTCATGCCGACGAGCAGTACTTC,CASSGGAGVHADEQYF
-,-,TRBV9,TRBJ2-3,TGTGCCAGCAGCGGTCGCTTTGGCCCTCCGGGTCCCACAGATACGCAGTATTTT,CASSGRFGPPGPTDTQYF
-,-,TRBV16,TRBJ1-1,TGTGCCAGCAGCCAATCCGCGGATGAAGCTTTCTTT,CASSQSADEAFF
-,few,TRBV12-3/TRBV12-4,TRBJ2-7,TGTGCCAGCAGTTTTGCGAGGGTCGAGCAGTACTTC,CASSFARVEQYF
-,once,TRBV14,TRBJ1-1,TGTGCCAGCAGCCAAGTCTCCAGGTCGTTAGCTTTCTTT,CASSQVSRSLAFF
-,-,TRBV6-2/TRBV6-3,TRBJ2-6,TGTGCCAGCAGTGACCGGAGAGCGAGCTCTGGGGCCAACGTCCTGACTTTC,CASSDRRASSGANVLTF
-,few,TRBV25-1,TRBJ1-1,TGTGCCAGCAGAGTAGGGGGCACTGAAGCTTTCTTT,CASRVGGTEAFF
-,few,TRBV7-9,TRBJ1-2,TGTGCCAGCAGCCGGAACGGGGGGTTTAACTATGGCTACACCTTC,CASSRNGGFNYGYTF